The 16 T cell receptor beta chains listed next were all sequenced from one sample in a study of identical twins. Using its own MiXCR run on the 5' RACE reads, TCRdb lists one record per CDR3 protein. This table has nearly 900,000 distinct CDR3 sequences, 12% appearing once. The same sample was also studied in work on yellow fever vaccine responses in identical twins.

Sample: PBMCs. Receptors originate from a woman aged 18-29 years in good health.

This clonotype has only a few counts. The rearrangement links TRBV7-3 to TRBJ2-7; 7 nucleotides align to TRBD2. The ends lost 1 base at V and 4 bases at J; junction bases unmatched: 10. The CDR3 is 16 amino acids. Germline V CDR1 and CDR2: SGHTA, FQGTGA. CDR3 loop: CASSLRGGGSMYEQYF. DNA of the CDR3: TGTGCCAGCAGCTTAAGGGGTGGCGGGAGTATGTACGAGCAGTACTTC.

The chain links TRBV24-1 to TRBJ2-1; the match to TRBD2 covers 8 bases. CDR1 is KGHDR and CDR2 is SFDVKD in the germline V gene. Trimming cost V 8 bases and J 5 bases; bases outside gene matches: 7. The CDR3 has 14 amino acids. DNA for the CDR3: TGTGCCACCACCGGGAGGGGAGTAAACAATGAGCAGTTCTTC. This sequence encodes CATTGRGVNNEQFF.

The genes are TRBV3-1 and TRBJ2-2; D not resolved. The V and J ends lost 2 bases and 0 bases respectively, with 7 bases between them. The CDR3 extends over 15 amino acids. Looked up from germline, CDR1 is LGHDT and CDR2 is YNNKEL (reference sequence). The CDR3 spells CASSQLNSNTGELFF. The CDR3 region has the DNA TGTGCCAGCAGCCAACTGAATTCGAACACCGGGGAGCTGTTTTTT. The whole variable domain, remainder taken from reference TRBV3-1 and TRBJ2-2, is DTAVSQTPKYLVTQMGNDKSIKCEQNLGHDTMYWYKQDSKKFLKIMFSYNNKELIINETVPNRFSPKSPDKAHLNLHINSLELGDSAVYFCASSQLNSNTGELFFGEGSRLTVL.

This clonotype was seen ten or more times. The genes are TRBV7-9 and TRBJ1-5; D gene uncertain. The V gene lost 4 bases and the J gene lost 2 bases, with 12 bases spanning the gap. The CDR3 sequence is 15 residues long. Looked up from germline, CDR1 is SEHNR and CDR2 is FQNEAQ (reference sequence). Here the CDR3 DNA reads TGTGCCAGCAGCTCCCCCGTGGGCGGCAATCAGCCCCAGCATTTT. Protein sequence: CASSSPVGGNQPQHF.

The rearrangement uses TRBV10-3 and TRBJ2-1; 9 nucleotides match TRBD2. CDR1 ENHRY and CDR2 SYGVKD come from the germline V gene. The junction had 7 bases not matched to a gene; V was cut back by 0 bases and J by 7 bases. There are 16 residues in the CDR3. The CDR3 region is CAISESAGGPRNEQFF. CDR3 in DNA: TGTGCCATCAGTGAGTCTGCGGGAGGGCCCAGGAATGAGCAGTTCTTC.

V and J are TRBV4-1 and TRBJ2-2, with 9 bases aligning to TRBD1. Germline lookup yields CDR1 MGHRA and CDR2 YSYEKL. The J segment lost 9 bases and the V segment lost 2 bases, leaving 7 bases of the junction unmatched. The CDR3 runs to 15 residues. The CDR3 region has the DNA TGCGCCAGCAGCCAACCGGGACAGGGTAATCGGGAGCTGTTTTTT. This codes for CASSQPGQGNRELFF.

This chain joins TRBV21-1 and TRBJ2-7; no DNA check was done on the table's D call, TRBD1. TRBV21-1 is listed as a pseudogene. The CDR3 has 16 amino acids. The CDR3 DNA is TGTGCCAGCAGCAAAGAGGGGGATGGGGGAATCTCCGAGCAGTACGTC. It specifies CASSKEGDGGISEQYV.

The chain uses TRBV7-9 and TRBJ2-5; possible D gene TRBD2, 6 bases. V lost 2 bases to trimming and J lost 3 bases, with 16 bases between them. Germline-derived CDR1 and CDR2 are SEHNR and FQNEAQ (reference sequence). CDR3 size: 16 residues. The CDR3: CASSLFPDYLEETQYF. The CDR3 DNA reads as TGTGCCAGCAGCTTATTCCCGGACTATTTAGAAGAGACCCAGTACTTC.

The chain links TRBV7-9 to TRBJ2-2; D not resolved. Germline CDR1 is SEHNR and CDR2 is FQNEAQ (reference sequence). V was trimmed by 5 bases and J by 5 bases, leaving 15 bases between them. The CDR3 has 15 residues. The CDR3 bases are TGTGCCAGCAGCCCCAAGGGCAGTACTACCGGGGAGCTGTTTTTT. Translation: CASSPKGSTTGELFF.

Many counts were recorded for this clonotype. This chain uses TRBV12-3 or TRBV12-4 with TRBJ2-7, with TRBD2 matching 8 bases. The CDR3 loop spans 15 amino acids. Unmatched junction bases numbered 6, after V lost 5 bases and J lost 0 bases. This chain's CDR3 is CASSLSSGYSYEQYF. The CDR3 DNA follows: TGTGCCAGCAGTCTTTCTAGCGGGTACTCCTACGAGCAGTACTTC.

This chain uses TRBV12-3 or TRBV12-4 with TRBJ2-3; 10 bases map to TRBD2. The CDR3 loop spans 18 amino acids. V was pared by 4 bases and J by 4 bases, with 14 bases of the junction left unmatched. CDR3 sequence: CASSYTSGTRLGSDTQYF. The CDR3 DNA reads TGTGCCAGCAGTTATACTAGCGGGACCCGACTAGGATCAGATACGCAGTATTTT.

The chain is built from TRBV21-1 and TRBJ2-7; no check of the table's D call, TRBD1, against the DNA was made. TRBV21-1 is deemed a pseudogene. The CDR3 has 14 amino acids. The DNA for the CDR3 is TGTGCCAGCAGCAAAAGTGACAGGCAATACGAGCAGTACGTC. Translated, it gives CASSKSDRQYEQYV.

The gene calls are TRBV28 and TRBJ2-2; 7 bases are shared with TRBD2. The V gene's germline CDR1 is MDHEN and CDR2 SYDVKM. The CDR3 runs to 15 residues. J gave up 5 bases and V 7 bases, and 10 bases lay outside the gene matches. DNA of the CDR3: TGTGCCAGCACCACCGGGACTACCACTACCGGGGAGCTGTTTTTT. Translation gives CASTTGTTTTGELFF.

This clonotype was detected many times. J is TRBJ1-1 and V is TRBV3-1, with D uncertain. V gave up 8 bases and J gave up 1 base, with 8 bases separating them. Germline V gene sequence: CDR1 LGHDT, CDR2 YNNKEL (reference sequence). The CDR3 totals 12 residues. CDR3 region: CASGDPNTEAFF. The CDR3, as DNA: TGTGCCAGCGGGGATCCGAACACTGAAGCTTTCTTT.

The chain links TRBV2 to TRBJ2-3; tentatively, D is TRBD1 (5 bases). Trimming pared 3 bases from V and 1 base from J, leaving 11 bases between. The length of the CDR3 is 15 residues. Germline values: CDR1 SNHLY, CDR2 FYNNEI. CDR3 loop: CASSDDSRGTDTQYF. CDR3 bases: TGTGCCAGCAGTGATGACAGCCGTGGCACAGATACGCAGTATTTT.

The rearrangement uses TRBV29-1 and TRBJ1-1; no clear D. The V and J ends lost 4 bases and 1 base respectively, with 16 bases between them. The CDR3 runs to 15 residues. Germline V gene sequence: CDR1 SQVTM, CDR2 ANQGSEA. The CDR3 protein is CSVVGSVRGNTEAFF. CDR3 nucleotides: TGCAGCGTTGTTGGGAGCGTGCGAGGGAACACTGAAGCTTTCTTT.